This T cell receptor beta chain was observed in a study of cytomegalovirus exposure and HLA in healthy donors. Germline-derived CDR1 and CDR2 are SGDLS and YYNGEE. This CDR3 spans 13 amino acids. Trimming pared 3 bases from V and 1 base from J, leaving 7 bases between. PCR was performed using 60 Vbeta and 13 Jbeta primers. Here immunoSEQ multiplex PCR was the method, and the copy in TCRdb shows in-frame clones only, minus some. The data show over 75,000 clones, approximately 81% seen once. This receptor was taken from a male donor in good health and CMV-seropositive. V gene TRBV9 combines with J gene TRBJ1-2, with D possibly TRBD1 on 5 matching bases. The specimen was PBMCs. The CDR3 sequence: CASSATVNYGYTF. The CDR3 DNA sequence: TGTGCCAGCAGCGCGACAGTTAACTATGGCTACACCTTC.